This TCR beta chain was retrieved from a study of blood T cells in healthy people across ages. Study-wide results and limits: Unknown CMV status may confound age-related changes in expanded clones.

With a J-beta primer mix and a sample-barcoded 5' primer, a second PCR ran about 7 to 12 cycles. CDR3-containing paired-end reads numbered at least 2.5 million in each sample. TCRdb itself ran the 5' RACE reads through MiXCR, one entry per CDR3 protein. The sample lists 800,000 to 900,000 distinct CDR3 sequences, around two thirds occurring once. Remarks on this clonotype: The antigen is not known.

The CDR3 contains 14 residues. Trimming removed 0 bases from V and 2 bases from J, with 11 bases in between. CDR1 DFQATT and CDR2 SNEGSKA come from the germline V gene (reference sequence). The receptor comes from a man aged 25 to 40 in good health. The sequenced material came from blood. This chain joins TRBV20-1 and TRBJ2-7; D gene unclear. CDR3 residues: CSARDPASTYEQYF. The DNA for the CDR3 is TGCAGTGCTAGAGATCCGGCCAGTACCTACGAGCAGTACTTC.